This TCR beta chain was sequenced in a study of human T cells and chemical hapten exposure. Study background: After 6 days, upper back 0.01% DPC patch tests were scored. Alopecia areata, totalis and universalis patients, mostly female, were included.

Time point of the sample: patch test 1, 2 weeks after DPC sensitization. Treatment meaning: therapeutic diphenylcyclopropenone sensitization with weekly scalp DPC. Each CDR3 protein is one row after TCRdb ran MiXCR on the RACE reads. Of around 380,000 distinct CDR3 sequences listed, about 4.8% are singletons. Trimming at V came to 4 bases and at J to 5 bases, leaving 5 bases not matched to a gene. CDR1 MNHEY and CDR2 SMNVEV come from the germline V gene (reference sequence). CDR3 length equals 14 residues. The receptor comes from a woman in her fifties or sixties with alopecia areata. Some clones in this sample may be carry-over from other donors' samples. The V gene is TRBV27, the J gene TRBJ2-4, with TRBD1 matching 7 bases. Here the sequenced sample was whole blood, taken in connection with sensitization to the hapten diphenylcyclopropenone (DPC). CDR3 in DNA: TGTGCCAGCAGTTCAAGACAGGGCGAAAACATTCAGTACTTC. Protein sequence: CASSSRQGENIQYF.